The 8 T cell receptor beta chains below come from one sample, sequenced in a study of cytomegalovirus exposure and HLA in healthy donors (dated by TCRdb to 2016 to 2017). The library was made by the immunoSEQ multiplex PCR assay. For the multiplex PCR, a mixture combining 60 forward primers for TCR Vbeta segments and 13 reverse primers for TCR Jbeta segments was used. The source is immuneACCESS, and TCRdb retained only in-frame sequences with V and J called. Part of the clones is not carried over; for the studies checked, unresolved V genes explain less than half of this, and the remainder is unexplained. This sample is represented by approximately 130,000 clones; around 10% of them were singletons. The ten largest clones represent about 7.5% of the sample. The sequencing input was PBMCs. The source is a woman aged 40 to 49 in good health and CMV-seropositive.

The chain carries TRBV5-1 and TRBJ2-7; TRBD2 aligns across 7 bases. Germline V CDR1 and CDR2: SGHRS, YFSETQ. V lost 4 bases to trimming and J lost 7 bases; unmatched junction nucleotides: 14. The CDR3 consists of 15 residues. The CDR3, as DNA: TGCGCCAGCAGCGGGAAGACGGCCCGGGGAGGGGAGCAGTACTTC. Its protein is CASSGKTARGGEQYF. Full variable domain (missing parts from reference TRBV5-1 and TRBJ2-7): KAGVTQTPRYLIKTRGQQVTLSCSPISGHRSVSWYQQTPGQGLQFLFEYFSETQRNKGNFPGRFSGRQFSNSRSEMNVSTLELGDSALYLCASSGKTARGGEQYFGPGTRLTVT.

This clone was detected only a few times. The chain has TRBV2 and TRBJ1-1, with D possibly being TRBD1 (5 bases). CDR3 size: 12 residues. The ends were cut back, 8 bases at V and 5 bases at J, with 12 bases in the middle. Germline V gene lookup returns CDR1 SNHLY and CDR2 FYNNEI. The CDR3 loop reads CASRGDETEAFF. In DNA, the CDR3 is TGTGCCAGCCGGGGGGACGAGACTGAAGCTTTCTTT.

This clone was observed a few times. V usage is TRBV5-4 and J usage is TRBJ2-2; 8 bases are shared with TRBD1. Per the germline V gene, CDR1 is SGHNT and CDR2 is YYREEE (reference sequence). V lost 4 bases, J lost 4 bases, and 6 bases stayed unmatched. The CDR3 sequence is 15 residues long. In nucleotides, the CDR3 is TGTGCCAGCAGCCGAGACAGGGGTATCACCGGGGAGCTGTTTTTT. Its translation is CASSRDRGITGELFF.

This clone occurred a few times. The chain carries TRBV5-1 and TRBJ2-7, with a weak D call TRBD2 (6 bases). V was clipped by 3 bases and J by 5 bases, with 15 bases between them. This CDR3 has 14 residues. CDR1 and CDR2 (germline): SGHRS, YFSETQ. As DNA, the CDR3 is TGCGCCAGCAGCTCGGGACTGAGAGAAAACGAGCAGTACTTC. Amino acid sequence: CASSSGLRENEQYF.

This clone came up a few times. This chain connects TRBV9 to TRBJ2-1; TRBD1 matches 7 bases. Germline V lookup: CDR1 SGDLS, CDR2 YYNGEE. J lost 0 bases, V lost 3 bases, and 6 bases had no gene match. The CDR3 extends over 16 amino acids. CDR3 residues: CASSGTGTVSYNEQFF. In nucleotides, the CDR3 is TGTGCCAGCAGCGGGACCGGGACAGTCTCCTACAATGAGCAGTTCTTC.

This clone turned up a few times. V and J are TRBV19 and TRBJ1-2; 8 nucleotides match TRBD1. Per germline, CDR1 LNHDA and CDR2 SQIVND (reference sequence). V lost 3 bases, J lost 4 bases, and 7 bases stayed unmatched. This CDR3 region has 15 residues. CDR3 nucleotide sequence: TGTGCCAGTAGTATTGGACAGGGTTCAGGCTATGGCTACACCTTC. This translates into CASSIGQGSGYGYTF.

This chain links TRBV6-9 with TRBJ2-5, with unresolved D. CDR3 length equals 15 residues. CDR1 MNHGY and CDR2 SVAAGI come from the germline V gene. V gave up 2 bases and J gave up 3 bases, with 13 bases separating them. CDR3 coding DNA: TGTGCCAGCAGTTATCGCCAGGCGAAGGAAGAGACCCAGTACTTC. It is translated as CASSYRQAKEETQYF.

This chain links TRBV7-2 with TRBJ2-1; TRBD2 matches 7 bases. With 6 bases clipped from V and 7 bases from J, the junction kept 12 bases outside the gene matches. CDR3 length: 15 amino acids. Germline V lookup: CDR1 SGHTA, CDR2 FQGNSA. The CDR3 DNA sequence: TGTGCCAGCAGGCGAGCGGGGTCTCTAAAAAATGAGCAGTTCTTC. It encodes CASRRAGSLKNEQFF.